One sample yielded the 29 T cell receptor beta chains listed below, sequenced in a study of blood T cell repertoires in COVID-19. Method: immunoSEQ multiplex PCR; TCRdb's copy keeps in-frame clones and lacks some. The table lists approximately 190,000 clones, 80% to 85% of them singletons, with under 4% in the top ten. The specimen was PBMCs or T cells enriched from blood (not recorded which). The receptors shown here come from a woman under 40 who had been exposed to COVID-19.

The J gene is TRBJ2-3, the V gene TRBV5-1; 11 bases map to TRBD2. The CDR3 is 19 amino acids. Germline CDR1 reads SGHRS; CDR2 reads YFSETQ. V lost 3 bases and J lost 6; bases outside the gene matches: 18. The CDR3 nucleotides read TGCGCCAGCAGCTCAAAGCTAGCGGGGGGCCTATCAGTCTCGGATACGCAGTATTTT. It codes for CASSSKLAGGLSVSDTQYF.

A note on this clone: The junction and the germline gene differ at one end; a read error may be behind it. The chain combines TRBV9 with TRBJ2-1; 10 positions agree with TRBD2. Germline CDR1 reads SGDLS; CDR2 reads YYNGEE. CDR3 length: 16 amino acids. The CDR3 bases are TGTGCCAGCAGCCCTGGACTAGCGGACGCCTACGATGAGCAGTTCTTC. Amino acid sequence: CASSPGLADAYDEQFF.

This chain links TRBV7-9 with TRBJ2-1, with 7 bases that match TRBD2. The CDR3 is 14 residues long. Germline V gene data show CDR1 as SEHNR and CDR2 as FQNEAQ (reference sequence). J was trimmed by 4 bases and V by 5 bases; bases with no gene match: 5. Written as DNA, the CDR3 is TGTGCCAGCAGCCCTTGGGGGGGATACAATGAGCAGTTCTTC. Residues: CASSPWGGYNEQFF. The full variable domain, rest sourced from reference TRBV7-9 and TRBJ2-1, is DTGVSQNPRHKITKRGQNVTFRCDPISEHNRLYWYRQTLGQGPEFLTYFQNEAQLEKSRLLSDRFSAERPKGSFSTLEIQRTEQGDSAMYLCASSPWGGYNEQFFGPGTRLTVL.

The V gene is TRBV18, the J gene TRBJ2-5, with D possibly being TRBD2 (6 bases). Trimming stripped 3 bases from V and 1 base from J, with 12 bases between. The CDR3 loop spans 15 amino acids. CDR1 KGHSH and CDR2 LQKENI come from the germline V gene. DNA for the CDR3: TGTGCCAGCTCACCCGTAACGGGACTCCAAGAGACCCAGTACTTC. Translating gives CASSPVTGLQETQYF.

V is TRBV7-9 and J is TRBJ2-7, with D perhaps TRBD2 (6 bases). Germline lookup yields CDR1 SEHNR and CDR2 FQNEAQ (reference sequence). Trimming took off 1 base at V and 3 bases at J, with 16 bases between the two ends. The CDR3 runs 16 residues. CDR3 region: CASSLERAGLSYEQYF. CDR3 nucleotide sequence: TGTGCCAGCAGCTTAGAGCGGGCAGGGTTAAGCTACGAGCAGTACTTC.

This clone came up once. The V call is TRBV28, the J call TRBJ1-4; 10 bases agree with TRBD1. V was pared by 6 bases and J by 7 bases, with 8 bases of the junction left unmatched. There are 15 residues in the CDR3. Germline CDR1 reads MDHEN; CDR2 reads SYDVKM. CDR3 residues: CASSTPTGGVEKLFF. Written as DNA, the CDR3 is TGTGCCAGCAGCACCCCGACAGGGGGCGTTGAAAAACTGTTTTTT.

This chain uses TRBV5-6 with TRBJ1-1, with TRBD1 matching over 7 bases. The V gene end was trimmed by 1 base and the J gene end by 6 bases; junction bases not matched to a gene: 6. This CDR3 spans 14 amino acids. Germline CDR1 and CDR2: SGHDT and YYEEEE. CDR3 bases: TGTGCCAGCAGCTTGCAAACGACAGGGTCTGAAGCTTTCTTT. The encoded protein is CASSLQTTGSEAFF. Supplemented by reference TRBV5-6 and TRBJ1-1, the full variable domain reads DAGVTQSPTHLIKTRGQQVTLRCSPKSGHDTVSWYQQALGQGPQFIFQYYEEEERQRGNFPDRFSGHQFPNYSSELNVNALLLGDSALYLCASSLQTTGSEAFFGQGTRLTVV.

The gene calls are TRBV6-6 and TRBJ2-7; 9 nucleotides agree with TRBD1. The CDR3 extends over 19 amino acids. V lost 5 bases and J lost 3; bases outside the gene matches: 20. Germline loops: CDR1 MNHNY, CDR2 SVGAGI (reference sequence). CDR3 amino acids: CASSQLVSIGTGRGYEQYF. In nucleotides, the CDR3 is TGTGCCAGCAGTCAATTGGTTAGTATAGGGACAGGGAGAGGCTACGAGCAGTACTTC.

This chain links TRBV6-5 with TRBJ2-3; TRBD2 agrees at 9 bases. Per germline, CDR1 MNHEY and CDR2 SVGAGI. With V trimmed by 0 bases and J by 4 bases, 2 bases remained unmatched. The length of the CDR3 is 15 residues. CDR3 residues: CASSYSPSGADTQYF. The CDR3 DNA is TGTGCCAGCAGTTACTCTCCTAGCGGGGCAGATACGCAGTATTTT.

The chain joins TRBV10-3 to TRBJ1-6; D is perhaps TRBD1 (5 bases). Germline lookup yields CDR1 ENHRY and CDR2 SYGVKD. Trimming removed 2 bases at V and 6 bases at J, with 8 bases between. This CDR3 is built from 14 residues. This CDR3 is CAISEGRVNSPLHF. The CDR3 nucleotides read TGTGCCATCAGTGAGGGCAGGGTTAATTCACCCCTCCACTTT.

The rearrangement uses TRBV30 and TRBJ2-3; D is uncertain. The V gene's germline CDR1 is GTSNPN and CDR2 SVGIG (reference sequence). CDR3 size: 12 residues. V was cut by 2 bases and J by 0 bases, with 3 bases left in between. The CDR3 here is CAWSPSTDTQYF. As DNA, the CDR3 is TGTGCCTGGAGTCCTAGCACAGATACGCAGTATTTT.

CDR3 bases: TGCAGCGTTGATAGGGAGGCAGGCGACTCCGCTTTCTTT. Translating gives CSVDREAGDSAFF. The rearrangement joins TRBV29-1 to TRBJ1-1; D is unclear. Trimming pared 3 bases from V and 11 bases from J, leaving 19 bases between. There are 13 residues in the CDR3. Germline V gene sequence: CDR1 SQVTM, CDR2 ANQGSEA.

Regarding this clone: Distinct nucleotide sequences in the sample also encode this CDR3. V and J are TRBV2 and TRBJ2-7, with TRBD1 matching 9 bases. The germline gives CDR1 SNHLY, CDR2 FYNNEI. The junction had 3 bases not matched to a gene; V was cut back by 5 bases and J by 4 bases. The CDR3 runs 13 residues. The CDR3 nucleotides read TGTGCCAGCAGTAACGGACAGGGGTACGAGCAGTACTTC. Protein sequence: CASSNGQGYEQYF.

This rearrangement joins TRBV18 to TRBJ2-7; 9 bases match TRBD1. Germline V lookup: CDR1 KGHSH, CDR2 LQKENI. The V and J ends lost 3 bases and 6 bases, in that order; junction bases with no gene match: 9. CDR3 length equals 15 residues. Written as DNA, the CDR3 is TGTGCCAGCTCACCCGGGACAGGGAATCGTGGCGAGCAGTACTTC. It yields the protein CASSPGTGNRGEQYF. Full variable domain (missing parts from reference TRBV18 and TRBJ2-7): NAGVMQNPRHLVRRRGQEARLRCSPMKGHSHVYWYRQLPEEGLKFMVYLQKENIIDESGMPKERFSAEFPKEGPSILRIQQVVRGDSAAYFCASSPGTGNRGEQYFGPGTRLTVT.

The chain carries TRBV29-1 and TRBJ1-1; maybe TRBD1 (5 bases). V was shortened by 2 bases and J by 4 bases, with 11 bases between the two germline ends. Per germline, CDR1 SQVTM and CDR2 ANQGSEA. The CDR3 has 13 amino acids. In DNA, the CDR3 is TGCAGCGTTGAAAGGGGTTGGGGCACTGAAGCTTTCTTT. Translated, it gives CSVERGWGTEAFF.

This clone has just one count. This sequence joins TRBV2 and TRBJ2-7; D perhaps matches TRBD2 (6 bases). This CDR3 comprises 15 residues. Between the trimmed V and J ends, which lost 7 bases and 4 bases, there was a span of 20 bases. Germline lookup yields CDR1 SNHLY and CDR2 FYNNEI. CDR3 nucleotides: TGTGCCAGCACCCCAGTGGCGGAGGGGTATTACGAGCAGTACTTC. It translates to CASTPVAEGYYEQYF.

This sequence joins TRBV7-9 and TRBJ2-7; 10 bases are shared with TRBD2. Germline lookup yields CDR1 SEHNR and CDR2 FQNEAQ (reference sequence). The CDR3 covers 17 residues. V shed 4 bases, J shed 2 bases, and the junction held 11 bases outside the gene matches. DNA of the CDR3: TGTGCCAGCAGCTGGGCAGCCGGGACTAGCGAAACCTACGAGCAGTACTTC. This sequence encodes CASSWAAGTSETYEQYF. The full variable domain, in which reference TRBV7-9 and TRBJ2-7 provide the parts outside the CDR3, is DTGVSQNPRHKITKRGQNVTFRCDPISEHNRLYWYRQTLGQGPEFLTYFQNEAQLEKSRLLSDRFSAERPKGSFSTLEIQRTEQGDSAMYLCASSWAAGTSETYEQYFGPGTRLTVT.

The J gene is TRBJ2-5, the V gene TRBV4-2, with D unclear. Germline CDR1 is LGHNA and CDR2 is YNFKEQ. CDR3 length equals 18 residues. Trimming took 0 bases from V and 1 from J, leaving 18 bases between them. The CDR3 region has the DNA TGTGCCAGCAGCCAAGATGGTATGAACCATCCGGGCCAAGAGACCCAGTACTTC. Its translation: CASSQDGMNHPGQETQYF.

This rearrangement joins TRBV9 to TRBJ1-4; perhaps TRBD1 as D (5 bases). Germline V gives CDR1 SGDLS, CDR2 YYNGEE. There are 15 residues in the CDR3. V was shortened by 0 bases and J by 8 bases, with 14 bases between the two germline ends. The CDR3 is CASSVGGASSEKLFF. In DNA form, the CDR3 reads TGTGCCAGCAGCGTAGGCGGGGCTAGCTCGGAAAAACTGTTTTTT.

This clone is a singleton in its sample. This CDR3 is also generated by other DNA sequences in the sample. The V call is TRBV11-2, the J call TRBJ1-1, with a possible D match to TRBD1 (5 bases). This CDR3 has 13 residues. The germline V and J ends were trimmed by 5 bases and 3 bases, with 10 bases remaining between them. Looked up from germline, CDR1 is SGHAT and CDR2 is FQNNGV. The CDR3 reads CASSPGGDTEAFF. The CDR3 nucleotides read TGTGCCAGCAGCCCCGGGGGGGACACTGAAGCTTTCTTT. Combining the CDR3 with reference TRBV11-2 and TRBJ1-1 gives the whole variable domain EAGVAQSPRYKIIEKRQSVAFWCNPISGHATLYWYQQILGQGPKLLIQFQNNGVVDDSQLPKDRFSAERLKGVDSTLKIQPAKLEDSAVYLCASSPGGDTEAFFGQGTRLTVV.

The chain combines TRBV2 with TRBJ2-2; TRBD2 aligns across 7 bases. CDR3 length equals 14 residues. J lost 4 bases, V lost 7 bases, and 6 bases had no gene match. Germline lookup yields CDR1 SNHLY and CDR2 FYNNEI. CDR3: CASIEGRGTGELFF. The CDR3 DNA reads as TGTGCCAGCATCGAAGGGAGGGGCACCGGGGAGCTGTTTTTT.

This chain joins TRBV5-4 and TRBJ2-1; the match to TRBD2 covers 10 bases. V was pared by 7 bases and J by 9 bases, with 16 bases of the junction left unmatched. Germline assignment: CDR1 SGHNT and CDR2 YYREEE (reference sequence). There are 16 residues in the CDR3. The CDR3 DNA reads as TGTGCCAGCTCACCAGGCGGGCTAGCGGGGGAGGGTGAGCAGTTCTTC. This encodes CASSPGGLAGEGEQFF.

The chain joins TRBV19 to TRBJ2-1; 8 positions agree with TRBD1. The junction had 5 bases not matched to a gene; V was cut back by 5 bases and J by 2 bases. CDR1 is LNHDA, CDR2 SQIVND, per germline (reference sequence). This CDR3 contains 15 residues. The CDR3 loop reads CASSLGQEPYNEQFF. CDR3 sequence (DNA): TGTGCCAGTAGTTTGGGACAGGAGCCCTACAATGAGCAGTTCTTC. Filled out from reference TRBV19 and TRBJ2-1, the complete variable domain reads DGGITQSPKYLFRKEGQNVTLSCEQNLNHDAMYWYRQDPGQGLRLIYYSQIVNDFQKGDIAEGYSVSREKKESFPLTVTSAQKNPTAFYLCASSLGQEPYNEQFFGPGTRLTVL.

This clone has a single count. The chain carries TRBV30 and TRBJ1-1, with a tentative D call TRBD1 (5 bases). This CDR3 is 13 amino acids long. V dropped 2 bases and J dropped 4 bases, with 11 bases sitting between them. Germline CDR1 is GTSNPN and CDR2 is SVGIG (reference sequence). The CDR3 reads CAWSSDSFTEAFF. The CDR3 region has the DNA TGTGCCTGGAGTAGTGACAGTTTCACTGAAGCTTTCTTT.

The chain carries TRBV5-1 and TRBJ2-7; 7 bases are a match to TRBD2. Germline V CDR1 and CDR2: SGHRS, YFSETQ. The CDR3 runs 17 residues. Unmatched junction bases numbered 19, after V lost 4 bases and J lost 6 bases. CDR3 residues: CASSVGRSSGGGGEQYF. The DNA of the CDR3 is TGCGCCAGCAGCGTCGGTAGATCTTCTGGCGGGGGAGGCGAGCAGTACTTC.

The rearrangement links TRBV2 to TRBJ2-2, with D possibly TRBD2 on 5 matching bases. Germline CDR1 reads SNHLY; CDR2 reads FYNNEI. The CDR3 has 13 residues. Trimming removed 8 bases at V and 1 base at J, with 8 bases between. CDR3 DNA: TGTGCCAGCCTAGCAGGGAACACCGGGGAGCTGTTTTTT. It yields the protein CASLAGNTGELFF.

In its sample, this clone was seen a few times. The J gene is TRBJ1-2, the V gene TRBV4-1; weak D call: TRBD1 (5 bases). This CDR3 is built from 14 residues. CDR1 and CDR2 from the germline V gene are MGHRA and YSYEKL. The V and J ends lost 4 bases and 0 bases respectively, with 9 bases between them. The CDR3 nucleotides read TGCGCCAGCAGCCGTACAGGAGCTAACTATGGCTACACCTTC. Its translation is CASSRTGANYGYTF.

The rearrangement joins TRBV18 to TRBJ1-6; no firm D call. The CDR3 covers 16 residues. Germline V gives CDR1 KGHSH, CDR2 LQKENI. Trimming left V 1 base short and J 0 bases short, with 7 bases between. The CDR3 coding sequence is TGTGCCAGCTCACCACGTCTGAGCTCCTATAATTCACCCCTCCACTTT. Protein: CASSPRLSSYNSPLHF.

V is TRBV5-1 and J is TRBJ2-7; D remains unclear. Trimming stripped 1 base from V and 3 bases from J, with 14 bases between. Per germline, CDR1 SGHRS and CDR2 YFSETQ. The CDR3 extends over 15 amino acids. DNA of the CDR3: TGCGCCAGCAGCTTGTTATCCGGGTTGGGCTACGAGCAGTACTTC. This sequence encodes CASSLLSGLGYEQYF.